There are a few counts of the clone carrying this TCR beta chain. TCRbeta library preparation incorporated unique molecular identifiers. Each CDR3 protein gets one entry after TCRdb re-called the PCR reads with MiXCR. The data show approximately 510,000 distinct CDR3 sequences, about a sixth seen once. This sample is drawn from a study of T-cell reconstitution after alpha-beta-depleted transplantation in children. J was trimmed by 9 bases and V by 8 bases; bases with no gene match: 9. The CDR3 has 14 amino acids. CDR1 and CDR2 from the germline V gene are MGHDK and SYGVNS. The TCR was taken from a human donor who donated a stem cell graft to a child with acute lymphoblastic leukemia. This chain connects TRBV25-1 to TRBJ1-6; 8 nucleotides line up with TRBD1. This sample comprised PBMCs from the stem cell graft donor, obtained from the stem cell graft. CDR3 coding DNA: TGTGCCAGCGGCGGACAGGGAAAGGGTTCACCCCTCCACTTT. This translates into CASGGQGKGSPLHF.